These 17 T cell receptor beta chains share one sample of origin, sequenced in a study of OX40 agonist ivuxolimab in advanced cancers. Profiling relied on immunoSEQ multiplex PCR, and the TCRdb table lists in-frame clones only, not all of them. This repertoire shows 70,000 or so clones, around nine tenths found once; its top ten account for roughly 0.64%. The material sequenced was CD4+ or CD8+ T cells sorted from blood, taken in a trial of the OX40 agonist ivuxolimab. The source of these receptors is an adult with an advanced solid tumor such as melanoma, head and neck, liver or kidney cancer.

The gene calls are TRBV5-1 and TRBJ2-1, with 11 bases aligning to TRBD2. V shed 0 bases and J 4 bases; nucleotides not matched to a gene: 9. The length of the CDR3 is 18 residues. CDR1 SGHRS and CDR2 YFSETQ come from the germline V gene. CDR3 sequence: CASSLVGAGTSGYNEQFF. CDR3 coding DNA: TGCGCCAGCAGCTTGGTTGGAGCCGGGACTAGCGGATACAATGAGCAGTTCTTC.

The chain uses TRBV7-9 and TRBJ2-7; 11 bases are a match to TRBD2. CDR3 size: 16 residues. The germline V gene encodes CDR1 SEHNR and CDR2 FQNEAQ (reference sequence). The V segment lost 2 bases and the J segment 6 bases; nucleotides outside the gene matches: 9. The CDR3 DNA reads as TGTGCCAGCAGCTTAAATCTAGCGGGAGGTCACCCCGAGCAGTACTTC. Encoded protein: CASSLNLAGGHPEQYF. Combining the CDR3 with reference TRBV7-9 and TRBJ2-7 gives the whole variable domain DTGVSQNPRHKITKRGQNVTFRCDPISEHNRLYWYRQTLGQGPEFLTYFQNEAQLEKSRLLSDRFSAERPKGSFSTLEIQRTEQGDSAMYLCASSLNLAGGHPEQYFGPGTRLTVT.

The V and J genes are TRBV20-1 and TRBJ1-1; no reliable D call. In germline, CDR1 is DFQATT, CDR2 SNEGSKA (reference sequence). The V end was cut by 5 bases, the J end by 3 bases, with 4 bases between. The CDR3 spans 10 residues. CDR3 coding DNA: TGCAGTGCTGGGGACACTGAAGCTTTCTTT. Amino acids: CSAGDTEAFF.

The CDR3 coding sequence is TGTGCCACCAGCAGAGCTACAGATACGCAGTATTTT. It translates to CATSRATDTQYF. The J gene is TRBJ2-3, the V gene TRBV15; D is unresolved. CDR3 length: 12 residues. Germline V gives CDR1 LNHNV, CDR2 YYDKDF (reference sequence). V lost 1 base and J 3 bases, leaving 2 bases between the germline ends. Using reference TRBV15 and TRBJ2-3 for the parts outside the CDR3, the full variable domain is DAMVIQNPRYQVTQFGKPVTLSCSQTLNHNVMYWYQQKSSQAPKLLFHYYDKDFNNEADTPDNFQSRRPNTSFCFLDIRSPGLGDTAMYLCATSRATDTQYFGPGTRLTVL.

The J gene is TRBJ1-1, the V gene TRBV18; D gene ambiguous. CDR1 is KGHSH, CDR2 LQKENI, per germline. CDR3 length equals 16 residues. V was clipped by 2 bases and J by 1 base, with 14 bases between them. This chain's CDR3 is CASSPFVLSRNTEAFF. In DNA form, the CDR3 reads TGTGCCAGCTCACCATTTGTCCTCTCCAGGAACACTGAAGCTTTCTTT.

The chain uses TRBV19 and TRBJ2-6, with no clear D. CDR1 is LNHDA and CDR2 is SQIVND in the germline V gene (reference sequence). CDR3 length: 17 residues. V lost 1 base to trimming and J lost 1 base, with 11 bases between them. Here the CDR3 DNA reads TGTGCCAGTAGTATAGGGGTGTTGGTTTCTGGGGCCAACGTCCTGACTTTC. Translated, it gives CASSIGVLVSGANVLTF.

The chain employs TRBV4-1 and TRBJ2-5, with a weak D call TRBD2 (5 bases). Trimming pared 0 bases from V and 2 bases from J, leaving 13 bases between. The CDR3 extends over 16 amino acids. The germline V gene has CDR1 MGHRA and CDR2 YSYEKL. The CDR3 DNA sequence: TGCGCCAGCAGCCAAGATCGTACTAGAAGGCAAGAGACCCAGTACTTC. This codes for CASSQDRTRRQETQYF.

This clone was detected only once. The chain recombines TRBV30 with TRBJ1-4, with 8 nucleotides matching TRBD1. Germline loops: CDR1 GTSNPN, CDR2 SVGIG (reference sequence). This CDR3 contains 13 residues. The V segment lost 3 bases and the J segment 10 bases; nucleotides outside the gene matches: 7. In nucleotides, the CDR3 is TGTGCCTGGAGGGGTGGGACAGGCCGAAAACTGTTTTTT. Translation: CAWRGGTGRKLFF.

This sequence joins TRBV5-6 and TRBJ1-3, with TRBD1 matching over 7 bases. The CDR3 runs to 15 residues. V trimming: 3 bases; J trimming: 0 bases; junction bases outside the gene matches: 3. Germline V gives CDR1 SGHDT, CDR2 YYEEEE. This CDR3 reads CASSSTGLSGNTIYF. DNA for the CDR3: TGTGCCAGCAGCTCGACAGGGCTCTCTGGAAACACCATATATTTT.

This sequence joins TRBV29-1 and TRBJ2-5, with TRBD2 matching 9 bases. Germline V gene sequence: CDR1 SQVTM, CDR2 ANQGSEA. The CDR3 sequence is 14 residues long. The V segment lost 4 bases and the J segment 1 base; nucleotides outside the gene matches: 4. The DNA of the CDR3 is TGCAGCGTTGGTTTAGCGGGAGTCCAAGAGACCCAGTACTTC. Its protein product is CSVGLAGVQETQYF.

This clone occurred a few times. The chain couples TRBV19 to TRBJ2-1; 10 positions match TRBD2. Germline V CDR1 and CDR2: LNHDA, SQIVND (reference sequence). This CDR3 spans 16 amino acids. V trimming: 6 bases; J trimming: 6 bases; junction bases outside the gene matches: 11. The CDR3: CASSHPTSGVLNEQFF. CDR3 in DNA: TGTGCCAGTAGCCATCCCACTAGCGGGGTCCTCAATGAGCAGTTCTTC. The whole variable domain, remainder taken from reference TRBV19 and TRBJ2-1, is DGGITQSPKYLFRKEGQNVTLSCEQNLNHDAMYWYRQDPGQGLRLIYYSQIVNDFQKGDIAEGYSVSREKKESFPLTVTSAQKNPTAFYLCASSHPTSGVLNEQFFGPGTRLTVL.

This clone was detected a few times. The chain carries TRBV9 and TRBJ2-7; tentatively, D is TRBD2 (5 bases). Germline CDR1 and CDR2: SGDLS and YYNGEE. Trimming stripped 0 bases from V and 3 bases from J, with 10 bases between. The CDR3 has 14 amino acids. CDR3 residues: CASSVDQRSYEQYF. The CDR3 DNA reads TGTGCCAGCAGCGTAGATCAGCGGAGCTACGAGCAGTACTTC.

The CDR3 nucleotides read TGTGCCAGTAGTGGGACTAGCGGGGGGACCTCCTACAATGAGCAGTTCTTC. Its protein product is CASSGTSGGTSYNEQFF. The V and J genes are TRBV19 and TRBJ2-1; 15 bases are a match to TRBD2. Per the germline V gene, CDR1 is LNHDA and CDR2 is SQIVND (reference sequence). Germline trimming cut 5 bases from V and 0 bases from J; bases unmatched to any gene: 2. The CDR3 contains 17 residues.

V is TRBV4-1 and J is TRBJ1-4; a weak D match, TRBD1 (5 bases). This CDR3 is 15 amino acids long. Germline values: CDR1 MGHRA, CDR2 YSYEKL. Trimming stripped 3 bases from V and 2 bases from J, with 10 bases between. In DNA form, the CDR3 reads TGCGCCAGCAGCCAGGCGGGGGTGACTAATGAAAAACTGTTTTTT. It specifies CASSQAGVTNEKLFF.

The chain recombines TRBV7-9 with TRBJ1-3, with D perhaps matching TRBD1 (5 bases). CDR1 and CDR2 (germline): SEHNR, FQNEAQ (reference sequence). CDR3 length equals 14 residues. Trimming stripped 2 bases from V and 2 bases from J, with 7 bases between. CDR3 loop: CASSLWGAGNTIYF. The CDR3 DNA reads TGTGCCAGCAGCTTATGGGGGGCTGGAAACACCATATATTTT.

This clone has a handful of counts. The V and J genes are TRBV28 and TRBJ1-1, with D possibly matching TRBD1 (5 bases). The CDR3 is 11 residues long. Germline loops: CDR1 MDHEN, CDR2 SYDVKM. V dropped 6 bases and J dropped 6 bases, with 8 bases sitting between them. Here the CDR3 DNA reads TGTGCCAGCAGGGGGCGGCCTGAAGCTTTCTTT. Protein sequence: CASRGRPEAFF.

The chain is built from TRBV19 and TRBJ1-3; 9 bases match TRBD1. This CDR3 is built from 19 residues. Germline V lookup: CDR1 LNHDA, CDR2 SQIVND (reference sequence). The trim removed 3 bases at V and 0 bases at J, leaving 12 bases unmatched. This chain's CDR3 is CASSIVFARTGVSGNTIYF. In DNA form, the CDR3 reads TGTGCCAGTAGTATTGTCTTCGCGCGGACAGGGGTCTCTGGAAACACCATATATTTT.